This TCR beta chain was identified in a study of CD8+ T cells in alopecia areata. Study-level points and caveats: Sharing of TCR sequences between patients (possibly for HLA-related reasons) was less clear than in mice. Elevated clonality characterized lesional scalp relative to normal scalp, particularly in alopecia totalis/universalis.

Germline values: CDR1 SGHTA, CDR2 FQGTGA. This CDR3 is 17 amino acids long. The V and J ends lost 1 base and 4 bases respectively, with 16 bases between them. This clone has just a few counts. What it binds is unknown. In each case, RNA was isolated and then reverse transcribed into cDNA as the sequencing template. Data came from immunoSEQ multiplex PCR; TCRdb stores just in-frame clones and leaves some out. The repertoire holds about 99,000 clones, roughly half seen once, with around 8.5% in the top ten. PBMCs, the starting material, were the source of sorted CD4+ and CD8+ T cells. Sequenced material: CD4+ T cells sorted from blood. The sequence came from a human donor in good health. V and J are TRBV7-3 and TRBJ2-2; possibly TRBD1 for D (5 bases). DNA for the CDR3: TGTGCCAGCAGCTTAAGGGGCGATCGGTGGGGCACCGGGGAGCTGTTTTTT. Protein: CASSLRGDRWGTGELFF.